This TCR beta chain comes out of a study of T cell repertoires in cytomegalovirus infection. Study overall: CMV infection together with matching HLA type was indicated by public TCR beta signatures.

TCRdb ran MiXCR on the reads and lists one entry per CDR3 protein. The table has 490,000 or so distinct CDR3 sequences, approximately 11% seen once; the top ten hold 10%. In this sample, this clonotype turned up many times. Antigen specificity is unknown. Study-wide points: There were HLA-C-restricted CMV-specific TCR beta clonotypes dominating the ex vivo response. Adding up the frequency of public TCR beta families identified people who carried CMV plus the relevant HLA.

CDR3 size: 15 residues. Trimming took 11 bases from V and 2 from J; bases not matched to a gene: 10. CDR1 is SGHVS, CDR2 FQNEAQ, per germline. This clonotype was obtained from a human donor in good health (CMV status not recorded). Some clones in this sample may be carry-over from other donors' samples. Sequencing was performed on PBMCs. V and J are TRBV7-8 and TRBJ2-2, with 8 bases that match TRBD2. The CDR3 DNA reads TGTGCCGTTTTAGCGGGGACTACAAACACCGGGGAGCTGTTTTTT. Its protein product is CAVLAGTTNTGELFF.